The clone carrying this T cell receptor (beta chain) occurred once. Germline V gene data show CDR1 as SGDLS and CDR2 as YYNGEE. This CDR3 has 19 amino acids. Trimming removed 0 bases from V and 2 bases from J; junction bases left unmatched: 13. TCRdb's table, derived via immunoSEQ multiplex PCR, lists solely in-frame clones and lacks some. This sample has roughly 72,000 clones, with approximately 96% found just once. This sample stems from a study of technical replicates of blood from a handful of donors. The chain joins TRBV9 to TRBJ2-3; TRBD2 matches at 9 bases. The receptor comes from a human donor in good health. The sequencing input was T cells isolated from PBMCs. CDR3 nucleotide sequence: TGTGCCAGCAGCGTAGCGCGGGAGGGATATAATTCTTTCACAGATACGCAGTATTTT. Translation gives CASSVAREGYNSFTDTQYF.